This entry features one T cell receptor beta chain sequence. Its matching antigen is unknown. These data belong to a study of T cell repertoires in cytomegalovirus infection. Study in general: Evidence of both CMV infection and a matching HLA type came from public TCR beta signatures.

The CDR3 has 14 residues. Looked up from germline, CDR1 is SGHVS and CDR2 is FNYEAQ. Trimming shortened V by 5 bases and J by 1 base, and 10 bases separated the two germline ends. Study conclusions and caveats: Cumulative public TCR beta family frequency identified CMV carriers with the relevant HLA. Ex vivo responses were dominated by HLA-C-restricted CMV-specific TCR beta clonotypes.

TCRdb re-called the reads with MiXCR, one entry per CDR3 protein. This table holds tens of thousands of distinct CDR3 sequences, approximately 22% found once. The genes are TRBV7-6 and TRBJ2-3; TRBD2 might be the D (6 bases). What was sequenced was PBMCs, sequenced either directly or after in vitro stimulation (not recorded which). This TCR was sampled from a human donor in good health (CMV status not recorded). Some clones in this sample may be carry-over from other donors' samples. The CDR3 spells CASSIGGGTDTQYF. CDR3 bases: TGTGCCAGCAGCATAGGCGGGGGCACAGATACGCAGTATTTT.